The 32 T cell receptor beta chains below all came from one sample that was sequenced in a study of cytotoxic CD8 clonotypes in ibrutinib-treated CLL (dated by TCRdb to about 2021). Libraries were prepared through the immunoSEQ multiplex PCR assay. Entries here come from immuneACCESS through TCRdb and include only in-frame sequences with V and J called. Some clones fail to appear in such tables; in the studies checked, an unresolved V gene covers under half of the shortfall, and the cause of the remainder is unknown. In this sample the table shows about 160,000 clones, approximately 80% of which occur a single time. Less than 6% of the sample belongs to the ten largest clones. The time point label, read with the paper, signifies: approximately 25 months on ibrutinib. This sample comprised PBMCs, obtained after 24 months of ibrutinib treatment. These TCRs come from a human donor with chronic lymphocytic leukemia.

V and J are TRBV7-9 and TRBJ1-1; tentatively, D is TRBD1 (5 bases). The length of the CDR3 is 14 residues. Germline-derived CDR1 and CDR2 are SEHNR and FQNEAQ (reference sequence). The V end lost 5 bases, the J end lost 1 base, and 11 bases lay between the germline ends. CDR3 DNA sequence: TGTGCCAGCAGCCCCCGGGACGGGAACACTGAAGCTTTCTTT. Its translation is CASSPRDGNTEAFF.

The chain couples TRBV29-1 to TRBJ2-7; TRBD1 matches at 7 bases. The V segment lost 5 bases and the J segment 7 bases; nucleotides outside the gene matches: 20. The CDR3 contains 16 residues. CDR1 is SQVTM, CDR2 ANQGSEA, per germline. The CDR3 DNA follows: TGCAGCGTTTCCAACCGAGGGACAGTGACCTTTTGTGAGCAGTACTTC. This sequence encodes CSVSNRGTVTFCEQYF.

The CDR3 protein is CASSLTGLAQETQYF. Written as DNA, the CDR3 is TGTGCCAGCAGCTTGACGGGACTAGCGCAAGAGACCCAGTACTTC. The chain carries TRBV7-2 and TRBJ2-5, with TRBD2 identical over 10 bases. Unmatched junction bases numbered 3, after V lost 3 bases and J lost 2 bases. This CDR3 is 15 amino acids long. Germline-derived CDR1 and CDR2 are SGHTA and FQGNSA. The variable domain in full, with the rest retrieved from reference TRBV7-2 and TRBJ2-5, is GAGVSQSPSNKVTEKGKDVELRCDPISGHTALYWYRQSLGQGLEFLIYFQGNSAPDKSGLPSDRFSAERTGGSVSTLTIQRTQQEDSAVYLCASSLTGLAQETQYFGPGTRLLVL.

This chain connects TRBV2 to TRBJ2-3; D ambiguous. The CDR3 loop spans 11 amino acids. Looked up from germline, CDR1 is SNHLY and CDR2 is FYNNEI. Between the trimmed V and J ends, which lost 6 bases and 2 bases, there was a span of 3 bases. Here the CDR3 DNA reads TGTGCCAGCAGCTACACAGATACGCAGTATTTT. Translated: CASSYTDTQYF.

This chain joins TRBV18 and TRBJ1-2, with D tentatively TRBD1 (5 bases). Trimming shortened V by 8 bases and J by 3 bases, and 16 bases separated the two germline ends. The CDR3 sequence is 14 residues long. Germline values: CDR1 KGHSH, CDR2 LQKENI. CDR3 sequence: CASTREGSYYGYTF. CDR3 nucleotide sequence: TGTGCCAGCACCAGGGAGGGTTCCTACTATGGCTACACCTTC.

This chain uses TRBV27 with TRBJ2-1; D is perhaps TRBD1 or TRBD2 (5 bases each). The CDR3 has 15 residues. In germline, CDR1 is MNHEY, CDR2 SMNVEV (reference sequence). V shed 8 bases and J shed 0 bases, with 14 bases lying between them. Here the CDR3 DNA reads TGTGCCAGCTCCGGGACCGCCATCTCCTACAATGAGCAGTTCTTC. This translates into CASSGTAISYNEQFF.

This clone came up once. The V call is TRBV4-2, the J call TRBJ1-1, with D uncertain. Trimming stripped 4 bases from V and 8 bases from J, with 17 bases between. This CDR3 contains 14 residues. Germline CDR1 and CDR2: LGHNA and YNFKEQ. DNA for the CDR3: TGTGCCAGCAGCCCTCCCGGAAGGGAAAGAGAAGCTTTCTTT. It encodes CASSPPGREREAFF.

CDR3 residues: CASSLAGYEQYF. The CDR3 region has the DNA TGTGCCAGCAGTTTAGCAGGGTACGAGCAGTACTTC. V usage is TRBV28 and J usage is TRBJ2-7; D might be TRBD1 (5 bases). The length of the CDR3 is 12 residues. Per germline, CDR1 MDHEN and CDR2 SYDVKM. V lost 2 bases to trimming and J lost 4 bases, with 6 bases between them.

This clone appeared a few times. V usage is TRBV6-5 and J usage is TRBJ1-2; D is unclear. CDR1 and CDR2 (germline): MNHEY, SVGAGI. Trimming removed 6 bases at V and 2 bases at J, with 16 bases between. The CDR3 length is 15 residues. CDR3 sequence reads: CASSFRTGINYGYTF. The CDR3 DNA reads TGTGCCAGCAGCTTCCGTACCGGGATAAACTATGGCTACACCTTC.

The chain combines TRBV15 with TRBJ1-3; D gene uncertain. V was pared by 3 bases and J by 1 base, with 16 bases between. This CDR3 contains 17 residues. CDR1 and CDR2 (germline): LNHNV, YYDKDF (reference sequence). CDR3 amino acids: CATSSGSQHKSGNTIYF. The CDR3 nucleotides read TGTGCCACCAGCAGCGGTTCCCAGCACAAATCTGGAAACACCATATATTTT.

This chain joins TRBV28 and TRBJ2-7; perhaps TRBD1 as D (6 bases). Trimming cost V 4 bases and J 3 bases, with 16 bases left between them. Germline CDR1 MDHEN, CDR2 SYDVKM. CDR3 length: 15 amino acids. The CDR3 nucleotides read TGTGCCAGCAGTTCCTTAACAGGGACCCGCTACGAGCAGTACTTC. Protein sequence: CASSSLTGTRYEQYF.

This rearrangement joins TRBV6-1 to TRBJ2-1, with D perhaps matching TRBD1 (7 bases). The CDR3 loop spans 15 amino acids. Germline V CDR1 and CDR2: MNHNS, SASEGT. Trimming cost V 2 bases and J 6 bases, with 14 bases left between them. The CDR3: CASSEQGRGANEQFF. The CDR3, as DNA: TGTGCCAGCAGTGAACAGGGCAGGGGGGCCAATGAGCAGTTCTTC.

The J gene is TRBJ2-7, the V gene TRBV5-1; 8 bases are a match to TRBD2. CDR3 size: 16 residues. Germline assignment: CDR1 SGHRS and CDR2 YFSETQ. Trimming cost V 3 bases and J 3 bases; bases outside gene matches: 11. The CDR3 nucleotides read TGCGCCAGCAGCTCTCCGTTGGTTAGCGGGGTCTACGAGCAGTACTTC. This codes for CASSSPLVSGVYEQYF.

The chain has TRBV5-4 and TRBJ1-2, with 9 bases matching TRBD1. The trim removed 4 bases at V and 3 bases at J, leaving 4 bases unmatched. The germline V gene has CDR1 SGHNT and CDR2 YYREEE (reference sequence). This CDR3 has 14 amino acids. The CDR3 DNA is TGTGCCAGCAGCCGGACAGGGGCTGACTATGGCTACACCTTC. It encodes CASSRTGADYGYTF.

This chain connects TRBV7-3 to TRBJ2-7; the D is unclear. V was clipped by 2 bases and J by 6 bases, with 11 bases between them. The CDR3 length is 13 residues. Germline CDR1 is SGHTA and CDR2 is FQGTGA. The CDR3, as DNA: TGTGCCAGCAGCTTACAGGAGCTCGGCGAGCAGTACTTC. Protein product: CASSLQELGEQYF.

The chain combines TRBV7-2 with TRBJ1-5; no clear D. This CDR3 spans 16 amino acids. The V end lost 5 bases, the J end lost 2 bases, and 16 bases lay between the germline ends. Germline lookup yields CDR1 SGHTA and CDR2 FQGNSA. The CDR3 protein is CASSESGPIGNQPQHF. CDR3 DNA sequence: TGTGCCAGCAGCGAGAGTGGGCCGATTGGCAATCAGCCCCAGCATTTT.

The CDR3 nucleotides are TGTGCCAGCAGTTACGACAGGGCGCACTCCGGGGAGCTGTTTTTT. Translation gives CASSYDRAHSGELFF. The genes are TRBV6-5 and TRBJ2-2, with TRBD1 identical over 7 bases. This CDR3 is built from 15 residues. Germline-derived CDR1 and CDR2 are MNHEY and SVGAGI. Unmatched junction bases numbered 6, after V lost 2 bases and J lost 6 bases.

This sequence joins TRBV10-3 and TRBJ2-1; D gene ambiguous. The CDR3 has 13 residues. With 2 bases removed from V and 9 bases from J, the gap between germline ends came to 11 bases. In germline, CDR1 is ENHRY, CDR2 SYGVKD. The CDR3 region is CAISEGWVIEQFF. For the CDR3, the DNA is TGTGCCATCAGTGAGGGTTGGGTGATTGAGCAGTTCTTC.

The chain combines TRBV4-2 with TRBJ1-4; TRBD1 aligns across 9 bases. This CDR3 comprises 16 residues. With V trimmed by 1 base and J by 7 bases, 7 bases remained unmatched. CDR1 is LGHNA and CDR2 is YNFKEQ in the germline V gene. The CDR3 region is CASSQGTGGFGEKLFF. DNA for the CDR3: TGTGCCAGCAGCCAAGGCACAGGGGGCTTCGGTGAAAAACTGTTTTTT.

This chain uses TRBV30 with TRBJ1-2, with 7 bases identical to TRBD1. This CDR3 contains 14 residues. Per germline, CDR1 GTSNPN and CDR2 SVGIG (reference sequence). With V trimmed by 2 bases and J by 0 bases, 3 bases remained unmatched. This CDR3 reads CAWSPGQPNYGYTF. CDR3 coding DNA: TGTGCCTGGAGTCCGGGACAGCCTAACTATGGCTACACCTTC.

This chain connects TRBV6-6 to TRBJ1-2; the D is unclear. Trimming removed 5 bases from V and 7 bases from J, with 14 bases in between. Germline CDR1 is MNHNY and CDR2 is SVGAGI (reference sequence). The CDR3 extends over 13 amino acids. Here the CDR3 DNA reads TGTGCCAGCAGTGGGCGCCGGGAGGCTGGCTACACCTTC. The encoded protein is CASSGRREAGYTF.

This chain uses TRBV9 with TRBJ1-2, with TRBD1 as a possible D gene (6 bases). The CDR3 sequence is 15 residues long. V lost 4 bases and J 6 bases, leaving 19 bases between the germline ends. Germline CDR1 is SGDLS and CDR2 is YYNGEE. CDR3 nucleotides: TGTGCCAGCAGCCCCGAACCGACAGGTATCAATGGCTACACCTTC. It specifies CASSPEPTGINGYTF.

The chain has TRBV7-2 and TRBJ2-7; 16 bases map to TRBD2. The germline CDR1 and CDR2 sequences are SGHTA and FQGNSA. J gave up 5 bases and V 3 bases, and 1 base lay outside the gene matches. This CDR3 comprises 15 residues. DNA of the CDR3: TGTGCCAGCAGCTTCGGGACTAGCGGGAGGGACGAGCAGTACTTC. Its protein is CASSFGTSGRDEQYF.

This chain links TRBV7-9 with TRBJ2-5, with D possibly TRBD1 on 6 matching bases. This CDR3 has 15 amino acids. The V end lost 1 base, the J end lost 5 bases, and 14 bases lay between the germline ends. Per germline, CDR1 SEHNR and CDR2 FQNEAQ (reference sequence). The CDR3 DNA sequence: TGTGCCAGCAGCTTAGAGTCTGGACAGACGGAGACCCAGTACTTC. This codes for CASSLESGQTETQYF.

The rearrangement joins TRBV19 to TRBJ1-2; no clear D gene. The CDR3 runs to 12 residues. Trimming removed 5 bases at V and 5 bases at J, with 9 bases between. CDR1 is LNHDA, CDR2 SQIVND, per germline (reference sequence). This chain's CDR3 is CASSRNHYGYTF. In DNA form, the CDR3 reads TGTGCCAGTAGTCGTAACCATTATGGCTACACCTTC.

The chain recombines TRBV6-5 with TRBJ2-3; D may be TRBD1 or TRBD2 (5 bases each). CDR3 length: 16 amino acids. CDR1 and CDR2 (germline): MNHEY, SVGAGI. V shed 0 bases and J shed 8 bases, with 18 bases lying between them. The CDR3 reads CASSYSKRGLSSTQYF. CDR3 nucleotide sequence: TGTGCCAGCAGTTACTCGAAACGGGGCTTATCCAGTACGCAGTATTTT.

This clone was recorded only once. This chain links TRBV18 with TRBJ1-1; D unresolved. Deletions cut 2 bases from V and 4 bases from J, with 8 bases between. Germline CDR1 reads KGHSH; CDR2 reads LQKENI. The CDR3 has 13 amino acids. The CDR3 is CASSPGVFTEAFF. Here the CDR3 DNA reads TGTGCCAGCTCACCAGGGGTTTTCACTGAAGCTTTCTTT.

The chain is built from TRBV28 and TRBJ2-1, with D unclear. With 0 bases removed from V and 7 bases from J, the gap between germline ends came to 4 bases. Germline V gene sequence: CDR1 MDHEN, CDR2 SYDVKM. The CDR3 contains 12 residues. CDR3 residues: CASSLWNNEQFF. Here the CDR3 DNA reads TGTGCCAGCAGTTTATGGAATAATGAGCAGTTCTTC. The full variable domain, with the rest looked up from reference TRBV28 and TRBJ2-1, is DVKVTQSSRYLVKRTGEKVFLECVQDMDHENMFWYRQDPGLGLRLIYFSYDVKMKEKGDIPEGYSVSREKKERFSLILESASTNQTSMYLCASSLWNNEQFFGPGTRLTVL.

This chain joins TRBV6-1 and TRBJ2-7; possibly TRBD1 for D (6 bases). Per the germline V gene, CDR1 is MNHNS and CDR2 is SASEGT. V was trimmed by 7 bases and J by 5 bases, leaving 18 bases between them. This CDR3 spans 14 amino acids. The CDR3 loop reads CASTQGGSGDEQYF. CDR3 DNA sequence: TGTGCCAGCACCCAGGGCGGGTCAGGGGACGAGCAGTACTTC.

This clone was observed a few times. The V and J genes are TRBV11-2 and TRBJ1-2, with 8 bases fitting TRBD1. In germline, CDR1 is SGHAT, CDR2 FQNNGV. V lost 1 base to trimming and J lost 8 bases; unmatched junction nucleotides: 3. The CDR3 is 13 residues long. The CDR3 is CASSLGTGRGYTF. For the CDR3, the DNA is TGTGCCAGCAGCTTAGGGACAGGGCGAGGCTACACCTTC.

This clone was counted a single time. The chain is built from TRBV5-1 and TRBJ1-2, with 7 nucleotides matching TRBD1. This CDR3 is built from 15 residues. With 0 bases clipped from V and 0 bases from J, the junction kept 2 bases outside the gene matches. Germline-derived CDR1 and CDR2 are SGHRS and YFSETQ. The CDR3 bases are TGCGCCAGCAGCTTGGTTGGGACAGCTAACTATGGCTACACCTTC. Its protein product is CASSLVGTANYGYTF.

This clone was seen a single time. This rearrangement joins TRBV11-2 to TRBJ2-2; maybe TRBD2 (6 bases). The CDR3 runs 13 residues. V dropped 11 bases and J dropped 4 bases, with 14 bases sitting between them. CDR1 and CDR2 (germline): SGHAT, FQNNGV. The CDR3 protein is CAQRAYSTGELFF. As DNA, the CDR3 is TGTGCCCAGCGGGCTTACTCCACCGGGGAGCTGTTTTTT.